This T cell receptor beta chain stems from a study of CD8 T cells in Susac syndrome. At the level of the study: Patients with Susac syndrome, at blood draw, were therapy-naive, on corticosteroids, or on intravenous immunoglobulin alone. Regarding the study as a whole: Clonal expansion was absent from the CD4+ T cell repertoires in Susac syndrome.

Reverse transcription of roughly 0.5 to 1 ug RNA was carried out with random hexamers. An immunoSEQ multiplex PCR amplified TCR beta CDR3 over 54 Vbeta and 13 Jbeta. TCRdb itself ran the immunoSEQ multiplex PCR reads through MiXCR, one entry per CDR3 protein. The sample carries about 150,000 distinct CDR3 sequences, roughly 95% recorded once. This CDR3 is 16 amino acids long. Trimming cost V 4 bases and J 5 bases, with 20 bases left between them. The germline V gene encodes CDR1 ENHRY and CDR2 SYGVKD. CD8+ and CD4+ T cells from blood underwent TCR beta sequencing, which was carried out in a high-throughput format. Of note for this clonotype: Its antigen remains unidentified.

Input material: CD4+ T cells from PBMCs. The receptor was isolated from a human donor with Susac syndrome. The rearrangement uses TRBV10-3 and TRBJ1-1, with a tentative D call TRBD1 (5 bases). The CDR3 DNA reads as TGTGCCATCAGTGGCCATACGGGACCGGGGGGGACTGAAGCTTTCTTT. This codes for CAISGHTGPGGTEAFF.